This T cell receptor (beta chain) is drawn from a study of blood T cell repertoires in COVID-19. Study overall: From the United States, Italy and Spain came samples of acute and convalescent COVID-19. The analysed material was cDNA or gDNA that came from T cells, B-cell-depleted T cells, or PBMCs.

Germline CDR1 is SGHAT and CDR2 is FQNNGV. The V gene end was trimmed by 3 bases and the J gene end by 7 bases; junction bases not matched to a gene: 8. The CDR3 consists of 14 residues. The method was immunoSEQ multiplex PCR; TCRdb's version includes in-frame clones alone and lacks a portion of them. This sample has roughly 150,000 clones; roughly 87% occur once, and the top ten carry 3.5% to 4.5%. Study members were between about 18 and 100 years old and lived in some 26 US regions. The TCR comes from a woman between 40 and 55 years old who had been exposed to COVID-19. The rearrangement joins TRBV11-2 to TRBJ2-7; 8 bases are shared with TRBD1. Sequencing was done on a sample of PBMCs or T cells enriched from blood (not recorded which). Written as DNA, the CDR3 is TGTGCCAGCAGCTTGTCGACAGGGGTCTGGGAGCAGTACTTC. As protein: CASSLSTGVWEQYF.